This T cell receptor beta chain was identified during a study of blood T cells in healthy people across ages. A second roughly 6 to 12 cycle PCR used barcoded and J-beta primers. From the 5' RACE reads, TCRdb called clonotypes with MiXCR, one entry per CDR3 protein. The data hold around 1,700,000 distinct CDR3 sequences, with 28% observed a single time. V lost 7 bases, J lost 1 base, and 7 bases lay in between. The CDR3 spans 12 residues. The germline gives CDR1 SNHLY, CDR2 FYNNEI. The chain links TRBV2 to TRBJ1-2; unclear D gene. The sample consisted of blood. The TCR comes from a woman between 25 and 40 years old in good health. The CDR3 reads CASMMVNYGYTF. The CDR3 region has the DNA TGTGCCAGCATGATGGTTAACTATGGCTACACCTTC.